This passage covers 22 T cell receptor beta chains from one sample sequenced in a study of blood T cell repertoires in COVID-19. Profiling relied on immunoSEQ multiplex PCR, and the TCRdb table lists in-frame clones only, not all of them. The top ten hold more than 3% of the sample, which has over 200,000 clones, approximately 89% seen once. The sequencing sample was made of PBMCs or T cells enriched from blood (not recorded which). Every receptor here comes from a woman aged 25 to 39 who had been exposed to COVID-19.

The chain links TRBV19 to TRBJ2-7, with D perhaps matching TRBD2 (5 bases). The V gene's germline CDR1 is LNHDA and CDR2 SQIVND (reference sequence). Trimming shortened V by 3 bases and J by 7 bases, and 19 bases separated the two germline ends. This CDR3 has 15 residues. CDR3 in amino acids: CASSMVPDWRGEQYF. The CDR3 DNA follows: TGTGCCAGTAGTATGGTACCGGACTGGCGAGGAGAGCAGTACTTC. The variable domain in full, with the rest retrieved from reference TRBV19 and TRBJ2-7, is DGGITQSPKYLFRKEGQNVTLSCEQNLNHDAMYWYRQDPGQGLRLIYYSQIVNDFQKGDIAEGYSVSREKKESFPLTVTSAQKNPTAFYLCASSMVPDWRGEQYFGPGTRLTVT.

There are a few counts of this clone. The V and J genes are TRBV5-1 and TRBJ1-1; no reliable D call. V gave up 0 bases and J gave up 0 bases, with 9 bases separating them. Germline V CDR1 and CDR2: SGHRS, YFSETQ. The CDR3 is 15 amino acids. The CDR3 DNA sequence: TGCGCCAGCAGCTTGGGCAGGAACATGAACACTGAAGCTTTCTTT. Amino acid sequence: CASSLGRNMNTEAFF.

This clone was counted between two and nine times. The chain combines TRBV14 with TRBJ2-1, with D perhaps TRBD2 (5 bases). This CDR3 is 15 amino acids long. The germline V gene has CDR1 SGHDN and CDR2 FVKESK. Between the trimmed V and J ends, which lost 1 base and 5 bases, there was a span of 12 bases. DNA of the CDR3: TGTGCCAGCAGCCAAGGACTACTATTACACAATGAGCAGTTCTTC. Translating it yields CASSQGLLLHNEQFF. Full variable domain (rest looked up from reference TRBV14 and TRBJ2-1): EAGVTQFPSHSVIEKGQTVTLRCDPISGHDNLYWYRRVMGKEIKFLLHFVKESKQDESGMPNNRFLAERTGGTYSTLKVQPAELEDSGVYFCASSQGLLLHNEQFFGPGTRLTVL.

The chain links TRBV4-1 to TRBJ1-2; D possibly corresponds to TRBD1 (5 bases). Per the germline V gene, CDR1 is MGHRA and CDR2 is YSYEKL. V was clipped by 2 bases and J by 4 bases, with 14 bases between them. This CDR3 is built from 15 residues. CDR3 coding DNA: TGCGCCAGCAGCCAAACAATCACAGGTTTCTATGGCTACACCTTC. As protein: CASSQTITGFYGYTF.

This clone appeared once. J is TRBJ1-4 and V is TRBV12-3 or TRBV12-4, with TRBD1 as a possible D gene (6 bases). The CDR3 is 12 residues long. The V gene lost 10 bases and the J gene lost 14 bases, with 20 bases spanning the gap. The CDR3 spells CATTGTQLGLFF. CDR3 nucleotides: TGTGCCACGACCGGGACACAGCTTGGGCTGTTTTTT.

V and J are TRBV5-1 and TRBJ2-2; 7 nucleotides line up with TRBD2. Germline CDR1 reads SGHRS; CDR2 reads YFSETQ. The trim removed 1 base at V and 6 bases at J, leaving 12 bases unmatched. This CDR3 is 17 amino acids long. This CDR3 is CASSLNGGSNEAGELFF. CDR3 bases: TGCGCCAGCAGCTTGAATGGCGGGAGTAATGAGGCCGGGGAGCTGTTTTTT.

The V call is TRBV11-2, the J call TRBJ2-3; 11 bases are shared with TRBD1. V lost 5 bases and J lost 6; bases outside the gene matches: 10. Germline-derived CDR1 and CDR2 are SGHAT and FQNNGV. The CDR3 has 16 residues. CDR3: CASSRGGQGARDTQYF. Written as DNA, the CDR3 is TGTGCCAGCAGCCGAGGCGGACAGGGGGCAAGGGATACGCAGTATTTT. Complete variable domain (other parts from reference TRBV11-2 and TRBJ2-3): EAGVAQSPRYKIIEKRQSVAFWCNPISGHATLYWYQQILGQGPKLLIQFQNNGVVDDSQLPKDRFSAERLKGVDSTLKIQPAKLEDSAVYLCASSRGGQGARDTQYFGPGTRLTVL.

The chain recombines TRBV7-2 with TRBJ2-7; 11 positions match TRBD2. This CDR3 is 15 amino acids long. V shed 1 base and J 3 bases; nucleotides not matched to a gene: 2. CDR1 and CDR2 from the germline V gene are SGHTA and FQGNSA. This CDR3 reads CASSLGTSGSYEQYF. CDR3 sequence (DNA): TGTGCCAGCAGCTTAGGTACTAGCGGGAGCTACGAGCAGTACTTC. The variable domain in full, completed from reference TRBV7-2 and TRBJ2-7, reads GAGVSQSPSNKVTEKGKDVELRCDPISGHTALYWYRQSLGQGLEFLIYFQGNSAPDKSGLPSDRFSAERTGGSVSTLTIQRTQQEDSAVYLCASSLGTSGSYEQYFGPGTRLTVT.

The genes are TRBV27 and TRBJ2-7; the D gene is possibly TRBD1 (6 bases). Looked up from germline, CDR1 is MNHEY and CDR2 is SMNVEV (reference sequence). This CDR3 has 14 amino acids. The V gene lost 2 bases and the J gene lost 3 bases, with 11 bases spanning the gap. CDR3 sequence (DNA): TGTGCCAGCAGTTTACTGGGACAAGACTACGAGCAGTACTTC. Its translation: CASSLLGQDYEQYF.

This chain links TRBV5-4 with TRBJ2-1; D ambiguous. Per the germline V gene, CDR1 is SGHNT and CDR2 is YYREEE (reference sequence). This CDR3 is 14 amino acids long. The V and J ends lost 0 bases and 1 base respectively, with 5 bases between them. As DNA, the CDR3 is TGTGCCAGCAGCTTGGCCCAATCCTACAATGAGCAGTTCTTC. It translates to CASSLAQSYNEQFF.

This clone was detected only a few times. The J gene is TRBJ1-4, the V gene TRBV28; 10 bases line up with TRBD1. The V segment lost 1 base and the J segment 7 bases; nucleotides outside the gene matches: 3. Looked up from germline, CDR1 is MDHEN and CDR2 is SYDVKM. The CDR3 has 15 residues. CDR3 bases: TGTGCCAGCAGTTTATCCAGGACAGGGGGTGAAAAACTGTTTTTT. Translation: CASSLSRTGGEKLFF.

The CDR3 reads CASSIMGEGTEAFF. In DNA form, the CDR3 reads TGTGCCAGTAGTATAATGGGCGAGGGCACTGAAGCTTTCTTT. V and J are TRBV19 and TRBJ1-1; D unresolved. The CDR3 runs 14 residues. V was cut by 2 bases and J by 4 bases, with 11 bases left in between. CDR1 LNHDA and CDR2 SQIVND come from the germline V gene (reference sequence).

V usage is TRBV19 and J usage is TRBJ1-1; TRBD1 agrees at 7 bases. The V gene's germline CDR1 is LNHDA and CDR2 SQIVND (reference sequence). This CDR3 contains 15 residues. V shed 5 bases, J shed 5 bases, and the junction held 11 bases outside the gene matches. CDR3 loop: CASSVRQGLWTEAFF. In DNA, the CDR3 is TGTGCCAGTAGTGTTAGACAGGGTTTGTGGACTGAAGCTTTCTTT.

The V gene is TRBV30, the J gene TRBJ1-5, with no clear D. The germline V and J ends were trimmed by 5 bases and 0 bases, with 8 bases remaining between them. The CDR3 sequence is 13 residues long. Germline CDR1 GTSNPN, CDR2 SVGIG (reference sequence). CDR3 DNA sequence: TGTGCCTGGGGCTCTTATAGCAATCAGCCCCAGCATTTT. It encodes CAWGSYSNQPQHF. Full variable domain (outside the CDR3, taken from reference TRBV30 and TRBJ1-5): SQTIHQWPATLVQPVGSPLSLECTVEGTSNPNLYWYRQAAGRGLQLLFYSVGIGQISSEVPQNLSASRPQDRQFILSSKKLLLSDSGFYLCAWGSYSNQPQHFGDGTRLSIL.

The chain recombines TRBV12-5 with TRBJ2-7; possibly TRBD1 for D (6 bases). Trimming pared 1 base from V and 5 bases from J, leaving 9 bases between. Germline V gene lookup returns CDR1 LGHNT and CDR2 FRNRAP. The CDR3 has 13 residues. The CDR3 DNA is TGTGCTAGTGGTTTGGGCCCAGGGGACGAGCAGTACTTC. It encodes CASGLGPGDEQYF.

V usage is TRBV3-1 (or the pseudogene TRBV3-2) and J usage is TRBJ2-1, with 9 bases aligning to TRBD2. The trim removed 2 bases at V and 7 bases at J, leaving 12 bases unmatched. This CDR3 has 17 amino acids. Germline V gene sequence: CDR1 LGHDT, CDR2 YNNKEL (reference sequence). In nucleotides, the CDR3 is TGTGCCAGCAGCCAACCCCCGGGACTAGCATTTTCGAATGAGCAGTTCTTC. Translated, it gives CASSQPPGLAFSNEQFF.

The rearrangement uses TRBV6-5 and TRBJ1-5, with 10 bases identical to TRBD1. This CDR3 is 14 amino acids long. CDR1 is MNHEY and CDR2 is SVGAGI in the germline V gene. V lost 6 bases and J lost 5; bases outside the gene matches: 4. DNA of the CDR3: TGTGCCAGCAGAAGACAGGGGGCTTATCAGCCCCAGCATTTT. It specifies CASRRQGAYQPQHF.

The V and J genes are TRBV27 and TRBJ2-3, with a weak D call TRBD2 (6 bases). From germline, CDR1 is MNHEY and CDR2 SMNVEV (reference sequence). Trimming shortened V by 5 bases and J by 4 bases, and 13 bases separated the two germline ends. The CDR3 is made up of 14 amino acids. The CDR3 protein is CASSNGRIPDTQYF. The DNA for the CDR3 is TGTGCCAGCAGTAACGGGAGAATTCCAGATACGCAGTATTTT.

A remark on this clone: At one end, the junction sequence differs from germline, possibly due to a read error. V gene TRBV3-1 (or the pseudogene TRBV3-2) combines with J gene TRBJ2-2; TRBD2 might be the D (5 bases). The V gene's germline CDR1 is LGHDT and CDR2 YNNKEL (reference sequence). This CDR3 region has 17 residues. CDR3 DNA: TGTGCCAGCAGCCAAGAGCTAATCACCCGCGAACACCGGGGAGCTGTTTTT. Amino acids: CASSQELITREHRGAVF.

The DNA for the CDR3 is TGTGCCAGCAGTTTATCGACAGGGGGTTTTTATGGCTACACCTTC. Amino acids: CASSLSTGGFYGYTF. The chain links TRBV27 to TRBJ1-2; 9 bases align to TRBD1. Looked up from germline, CDR1 is MNHEY and CDR2 is SMNVEV (reference sequence). The CDR3 is 15 residues long. The trim removed 0 bases at V and 5 bases at J, leaving 4 bases unmatched.

The DNA of the CDR3 is TGTGCCAGCAGCCATCCGGGACTAGCGTACCAAGAGACCCAGTACTTC. Translated: CASSHPGLAYQETQYF. This chain uses TRBV5-4 with TRBJ2-5; the match to TRBD2 covers 10 bases. Germline CDR1 is SGHNT and CDR2 is YYREEE (reference sequence). This CDR3 is built from 16 residues. V lost 4 bases to trimming and J lost 0 bases; unmatched junction nucleotides: 6.

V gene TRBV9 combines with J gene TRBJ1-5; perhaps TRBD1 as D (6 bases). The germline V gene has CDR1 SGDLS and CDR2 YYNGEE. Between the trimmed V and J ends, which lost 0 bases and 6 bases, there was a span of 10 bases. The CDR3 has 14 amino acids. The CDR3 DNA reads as TGTGCCAGCAGCGTAGGACAGGAGAGTCAGCCCCAGCATTTT. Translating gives CASSVGQESQPQHF.